This TCR beta chain was captured in a study of Graves' ophthalmopathy and Graves' hyperthyroidism. About the study: No ophthalmopathy within 18 months of follow-up signified stable hyperthyroidism. Study-wide results and caveats: It was with 70.59% sensitivity and almost 75% specificity that the model predicted ophthalmopathy progression.

TCR beta CDR3 amplification used RNA transcripts. HTBI primers were used in a first-round RT-PCR, which preceded a second-round multiplex PCR. One entry per CDR3 protein, called by TCRdb with MiXCR from the multiplex PCR reads. Here the sample spans around 1,200,000 distinct CDR3 sequences, less than 45% being singletons. CDR1 MGHRA and CDR2 YSYEKL come from the germline V gene. The ends lost 1 base at V and 7 bases at J; junction bases unmatched: 13. This CDR3 region has 18 residues. The authors diagnosed from clinical symptoms, serum thyroxine, TRAb, thyroid ultrasound and orbital computed tomography. Notes on this clonotype: What it binds is unknown.

The sequencing sample was made of peripheral blood or thyroid tissue (not recorded which). The receptor's source is an adult man with Graves' hyperthyroidism. The chain is built from TRBV4-1 and TRBJ2-7, with 13 nucleotides matching TRBD2. CDR3: CASSQVEPWTSGSQEQYF. The DNA for the CDR3 is TGCGCCAGCAGCCAAGTCGAGCCCTGGACTAGCGGGAGTCAGGAGCAGTACTTC.